The clone carrying this T cell receptor beta chain was counted a few times. Its antigen is unknown. This sample stems from a study of cytomegalovirus exposure and HLA in healthy donors. Whole-study findings and limits: Confirmation in vitro established that a few CMV-associated chains were specific for CMV antigens. The only immune exposure information that was available was CMV serostatus.

The CDR3 runs 15 residues. V was clipped by 6 bases and J by 5 bases; unmatched bases: 7. The V gene's germline CDR1 is MNHEY and CDR2 SVGAGI. A multiplex PCR was run with 60 Vbeta primers and 13 Jbeta primers. TCRdb's table, derived via immunoSEQ multiplex PCR, lists solely in-frame clones and lacks some. There are 120,000 or so clones in the sample; more than 65% occur only once, and roughly 4% lies in the top ten. Sequences were obtained from PBMCs. The receptor was derived from a man younger than 30 in good health and CMV-seropositive. The chain recombines TRBV6-5 with TRBJ1-5; 10 positions agree with TRBD1. The CDR3 DNA sequence: TGTGCCAGCAGATCGGGGGACAGGGGCCATCAGCCCCAGCATTTT. It specifies CASRSGDRGHQPQHF.